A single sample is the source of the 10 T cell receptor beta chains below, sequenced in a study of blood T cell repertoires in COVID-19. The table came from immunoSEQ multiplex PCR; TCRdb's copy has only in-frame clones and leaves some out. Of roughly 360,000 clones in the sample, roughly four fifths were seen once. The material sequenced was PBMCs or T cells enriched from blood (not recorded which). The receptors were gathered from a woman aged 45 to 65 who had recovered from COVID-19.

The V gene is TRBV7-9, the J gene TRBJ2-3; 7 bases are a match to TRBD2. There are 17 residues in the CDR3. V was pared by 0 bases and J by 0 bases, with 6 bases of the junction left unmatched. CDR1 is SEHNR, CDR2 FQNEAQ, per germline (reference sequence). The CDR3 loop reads CASSLAPMGGSTDTQYF. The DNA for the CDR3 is TGTGCCAGCAGCTTAGCCCCAATGGGGGGGAGCACAGATACGCAGTATTTT.

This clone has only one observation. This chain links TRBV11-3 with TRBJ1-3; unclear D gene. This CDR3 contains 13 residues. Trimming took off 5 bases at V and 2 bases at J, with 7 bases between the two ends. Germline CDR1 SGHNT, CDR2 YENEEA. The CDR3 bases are TGTGCCAGCAGCCCCACTCCTGGAAACACCATATATTTT. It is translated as CASSPTPGNTIYF.

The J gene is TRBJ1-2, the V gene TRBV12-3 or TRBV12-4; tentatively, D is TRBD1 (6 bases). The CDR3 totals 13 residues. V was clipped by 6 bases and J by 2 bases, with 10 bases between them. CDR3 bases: TGTGCCAGCAGGGGGGACACAAACTATGGCTACACCTTC. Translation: CASRGDTNYGYTF.

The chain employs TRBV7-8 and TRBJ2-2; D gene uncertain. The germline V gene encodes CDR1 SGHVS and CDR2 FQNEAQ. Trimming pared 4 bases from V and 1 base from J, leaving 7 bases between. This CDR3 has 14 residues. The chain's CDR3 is CASSSPGNTGELFF. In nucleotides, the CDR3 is TGTGCCAGCAGCTCCCCGGGGAACACCGGGGAGCTGTTTTTT.

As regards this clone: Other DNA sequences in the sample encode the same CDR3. The DNA of the CDR3 is TGTGCCAGCAGTTATAGGACAGGGGATGGCTACACCTTC. Protein sequence: CASSYRTGDGYTF. The V and J genes are TRBV6-5 and TRBJ1-2, with 9 nucleotides matching TRBD1. Germline V gene lookup returns CDR1 MNHEY and CDR2 SVGAGI. The CDR3 runs 13 residues. V lost 3 bases and J lost 6; bases outside the gene matches: 2.

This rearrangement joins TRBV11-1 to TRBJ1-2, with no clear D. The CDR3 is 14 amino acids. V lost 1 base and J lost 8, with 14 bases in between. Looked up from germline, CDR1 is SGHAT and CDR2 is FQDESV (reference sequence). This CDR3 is CASSLDPDSRGYTF. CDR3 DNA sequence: TGTGCCAGCAGCTTAGATCCAGACTCCCGGGGCTACACCTTC.

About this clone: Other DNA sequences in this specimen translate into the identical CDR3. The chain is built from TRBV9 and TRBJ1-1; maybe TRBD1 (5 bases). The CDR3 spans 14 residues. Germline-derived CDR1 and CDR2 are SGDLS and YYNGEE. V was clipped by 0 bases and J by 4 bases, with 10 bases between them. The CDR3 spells CASSVEVQGTEAFF. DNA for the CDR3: TGTGCCAGCAGCGTAGAAGTCCAGGGCACTGAAGCTTTCTTT.

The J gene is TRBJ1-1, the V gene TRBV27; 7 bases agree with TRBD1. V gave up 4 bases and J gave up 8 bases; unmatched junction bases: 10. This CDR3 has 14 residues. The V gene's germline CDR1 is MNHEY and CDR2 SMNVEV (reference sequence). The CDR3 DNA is TGTGCCAGCAGTTCCCCCGGGGTCAGGGGGGAAGCTTTCTTT. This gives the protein CASSSPGVRGEAFF.

In DNA, the CDR3 is TGTGCTAGTGGTTTGCTCGGGGGGGGCACTGAAGCTTTCTTT. Its translation is CASGLLGGGTEAFF. V gene TRBV12-5 combines with J gene TRBJ1-1, with a possible D match to TRBD1 (5 bases). V was cut by 2 bases and J by 4 bases, with 11 bases left in between. Germline V gene lookup returns CDR1 LGHNT and CDR2 FRNRAP. The CDR3 has 14 residues.

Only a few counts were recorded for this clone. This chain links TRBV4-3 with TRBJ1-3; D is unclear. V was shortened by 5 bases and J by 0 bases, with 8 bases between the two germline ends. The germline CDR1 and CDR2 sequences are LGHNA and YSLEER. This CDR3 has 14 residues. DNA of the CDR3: TGCGCCAGCAGCACAACCACCTCTGGAAACACCATATATTTT. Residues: CASSTTTSGNTIYF.